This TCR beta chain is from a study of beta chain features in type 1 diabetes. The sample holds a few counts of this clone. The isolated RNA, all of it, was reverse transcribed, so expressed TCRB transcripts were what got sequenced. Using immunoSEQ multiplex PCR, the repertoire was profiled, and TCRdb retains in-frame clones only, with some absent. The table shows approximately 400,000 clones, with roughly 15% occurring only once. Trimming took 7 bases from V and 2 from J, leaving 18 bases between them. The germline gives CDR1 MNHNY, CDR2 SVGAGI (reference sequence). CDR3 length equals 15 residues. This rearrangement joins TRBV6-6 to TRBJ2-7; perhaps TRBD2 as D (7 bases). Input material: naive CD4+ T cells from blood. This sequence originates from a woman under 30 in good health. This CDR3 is CASIEEGGPTYEQYF. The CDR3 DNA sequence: TGTGCCAGCATCGAAGAGGGGGGGCCTACCTACGAGCAGTACTTC.